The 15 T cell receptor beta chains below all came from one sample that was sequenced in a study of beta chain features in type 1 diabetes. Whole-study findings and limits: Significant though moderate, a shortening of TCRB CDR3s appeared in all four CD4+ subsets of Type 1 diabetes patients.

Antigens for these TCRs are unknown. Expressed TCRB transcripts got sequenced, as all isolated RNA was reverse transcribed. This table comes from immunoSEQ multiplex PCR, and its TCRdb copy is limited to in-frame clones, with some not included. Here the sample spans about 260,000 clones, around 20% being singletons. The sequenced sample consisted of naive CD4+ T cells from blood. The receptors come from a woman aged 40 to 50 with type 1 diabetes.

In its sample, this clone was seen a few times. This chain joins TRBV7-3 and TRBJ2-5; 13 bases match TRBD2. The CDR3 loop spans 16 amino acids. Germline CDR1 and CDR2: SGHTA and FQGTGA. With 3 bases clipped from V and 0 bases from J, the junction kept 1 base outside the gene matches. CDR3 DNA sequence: TGTGCCAGCAGCTTGGGACTAGCGGGAAACCAAGAGACCCAGTACTTC. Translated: CASSLGLAGNQETQYF.

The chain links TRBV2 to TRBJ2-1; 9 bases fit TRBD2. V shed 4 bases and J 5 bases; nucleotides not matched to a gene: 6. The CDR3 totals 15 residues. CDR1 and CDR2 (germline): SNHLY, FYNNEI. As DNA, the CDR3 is TGTGCCAGCAGTGTTCTTGCGGGAGGGGACAATGAGCAGTTCTTC. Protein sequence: CASSVLAGGDNEQFF. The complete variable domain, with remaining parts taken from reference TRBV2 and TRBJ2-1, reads EPEVTQTPSHQVTQMGQEVILRCVPISNHLYFYWYRQILGQKVEFLVSFYNNEISEKSEIFDDQFSVERPDGSNFTLKIRSTKLEDSAMYFCASSVLAGGDNEQFFGPGTRLTVL.

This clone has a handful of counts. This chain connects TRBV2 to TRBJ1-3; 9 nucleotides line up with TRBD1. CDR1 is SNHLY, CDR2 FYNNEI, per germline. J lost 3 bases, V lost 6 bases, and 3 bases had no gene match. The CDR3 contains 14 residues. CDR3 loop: CASRGQGSGNTIYF. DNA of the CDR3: TGTGCCAGCAGGGGACAGGGTAGTGGAAACACCATATATTTT.

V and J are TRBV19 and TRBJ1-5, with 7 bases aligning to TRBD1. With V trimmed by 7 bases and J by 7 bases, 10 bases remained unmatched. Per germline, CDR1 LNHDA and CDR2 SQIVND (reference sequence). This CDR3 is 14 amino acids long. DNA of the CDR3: TGTGCCAGTACCCCGACAGGGACGGGCCAGCCCCAGCATTTT. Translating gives CASTPTGTGQPQHF. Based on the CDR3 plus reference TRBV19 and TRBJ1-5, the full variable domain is DGGITQSPKYLFRKEGQNVTLSCEQNLNHDAMYWYRQDPGQGLRLIYYSQIVNDFQKGDIAEGYSVSREKKESFPLTVTSAQKNPTAFYLCASTPTGTGQPQHFGDGTRLSIL.

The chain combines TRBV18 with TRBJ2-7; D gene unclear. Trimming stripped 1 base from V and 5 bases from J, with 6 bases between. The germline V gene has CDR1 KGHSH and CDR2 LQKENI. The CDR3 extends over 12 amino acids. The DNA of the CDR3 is TGTGCCAGCTCACCACAACAGAACGAGCAGTACTTC. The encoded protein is CASSPQQNEQYF. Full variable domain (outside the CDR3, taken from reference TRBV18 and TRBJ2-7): NAGVMQNPRHLVRRRGQEARLRCSPMKGHSHVYWYRQLPEEGLKFMVYLQKENIIDESGMPKERFSAEFPKEGPSILRIQQVVRGDSAAYFCASSPQQNEQYFGPGTRLTVT.

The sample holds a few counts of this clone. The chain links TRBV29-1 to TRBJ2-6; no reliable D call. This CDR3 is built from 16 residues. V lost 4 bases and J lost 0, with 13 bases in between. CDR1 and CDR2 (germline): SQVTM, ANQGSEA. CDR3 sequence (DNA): TGCAGCGTTGTCCGGAGCGTTTCCTCTGGGGCCAACGTCCTGACTTTC. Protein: CSVVRSVSSGANVLTF. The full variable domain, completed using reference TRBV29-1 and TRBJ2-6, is SAVISQKPSRDICQRGTSLTIQCQVDSQVTMMFWYRQQPGQSLTLIATANQGSEATYESGFVIDKFPISRPNLTFSTLTVSNMSPEDSSIYLCSVVRSVSSGANVLTFGAGSRLTVL.

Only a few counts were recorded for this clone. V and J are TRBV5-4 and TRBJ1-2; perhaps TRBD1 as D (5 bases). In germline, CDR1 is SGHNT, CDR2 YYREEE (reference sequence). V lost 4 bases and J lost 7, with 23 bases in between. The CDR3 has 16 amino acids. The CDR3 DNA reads TGTGCCAGCAGCACTGGGTGGTTCGGGGGTCCGGTTGGCTACACCTTC. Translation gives CASSTGWFGGPVGYTF.

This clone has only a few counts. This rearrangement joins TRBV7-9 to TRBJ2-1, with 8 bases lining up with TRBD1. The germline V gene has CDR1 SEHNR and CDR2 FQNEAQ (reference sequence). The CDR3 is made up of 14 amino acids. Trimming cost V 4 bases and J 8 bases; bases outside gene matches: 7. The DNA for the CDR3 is TGTGCCAGCAGCTCCTGGACAGGGATGCATGAGCAGTTCTTC. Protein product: CASSSWTGMHEQFF.

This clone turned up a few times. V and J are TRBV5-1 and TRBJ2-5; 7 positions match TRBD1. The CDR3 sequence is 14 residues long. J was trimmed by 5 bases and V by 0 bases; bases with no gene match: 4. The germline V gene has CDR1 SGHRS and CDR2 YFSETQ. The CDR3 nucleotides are TGCGCCAGCAGCTTGGTGACAGGGTTGGAGACCCAGTACTTC. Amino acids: CASSLVTGLETQYF.

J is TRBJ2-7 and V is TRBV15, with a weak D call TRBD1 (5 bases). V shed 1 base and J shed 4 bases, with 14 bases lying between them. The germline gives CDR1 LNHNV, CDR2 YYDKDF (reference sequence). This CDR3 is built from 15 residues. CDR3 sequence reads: CATSRGAGQIYEQYF. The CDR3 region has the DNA TGTGCCACCAGCAGAGGGGCAGGGCAGATTTACGAGCAGTACTTC.

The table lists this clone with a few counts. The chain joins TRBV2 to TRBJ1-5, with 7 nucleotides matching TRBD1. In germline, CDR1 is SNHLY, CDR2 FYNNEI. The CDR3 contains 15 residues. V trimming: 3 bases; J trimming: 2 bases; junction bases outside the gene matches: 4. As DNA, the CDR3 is TGTGCCAGCAGTGATGAGGGGGCTGGCAATCAGCCCCAGCATTTT. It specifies CASSDEGAGNQPQHF.

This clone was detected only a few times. The CDR3 DNA reads as TGCGCCAGCAGCCGGGAACCTACCTACAATGAGCAGTTCTTC. Translating gives CASSREPTYNEQFF. This sequence joins TRBV5-1 and TRBJ2-1; possible D gene TRBD2, 5 bases. The germline CDR1 and CDR2 sequences are SGHRS and YFSETQ. The length of the CDR3 is 14 residues. V was trimmed by 4 bases and J by 2 bases, leaving 10 bases between them.

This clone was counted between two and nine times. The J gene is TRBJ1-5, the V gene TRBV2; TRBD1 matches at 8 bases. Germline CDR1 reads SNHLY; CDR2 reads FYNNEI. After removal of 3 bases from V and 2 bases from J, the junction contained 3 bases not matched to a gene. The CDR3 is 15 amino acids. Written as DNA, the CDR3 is TGTGCCAGCAGTGACGACAGGGGAGGCAATCAGCCCCAGCATTTT. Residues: CASSDDRGGNQPQHF.

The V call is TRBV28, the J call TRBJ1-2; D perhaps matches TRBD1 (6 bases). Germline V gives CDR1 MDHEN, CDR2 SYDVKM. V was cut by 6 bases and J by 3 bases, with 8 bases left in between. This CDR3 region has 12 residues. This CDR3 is CASSWTDYGYTF. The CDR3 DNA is TGTGCCAGCAGCTGGACAGACTATGGCTACACCTTC.

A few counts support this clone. CDR3 bases: TGTGCCAGCAGCGTAGACAGGGGTAGCGACGAGCAGTACTTC. Protein product: CASSVDRGSDEQYF. This chain joins TRBV9 and TRBJ2-7, with 7 nucleotides matching TRBD1. CDR1 and CDR2 from the germline V gene are SGDLS and YYNGEE. The V gene end was trimmed by 0 bases and the J gene end by 5 bases; junction bases not matched to a gene: 5. CDR3 length: 14 residues.